The 17 T cell receptor beta chains presented below share a single source sample, sequenced in a study of T cells of healthy individuals (dated by TCRdb to about 2018). The method was 5' RACE. The sequencer was an Illumina MiSeq. TCRdb trimmed public reads at Q25 via fastp, called clones via MiXCR and kept in-frame beta chains. Identical CDR3 proteins give one entry, which carries the most common genes and DNA. The sample contains roughly 87,000 distinct CDR3 sequences, approximately 18% of them found a single time. The ten top clones hold around 6.4% of the sample. The receptor source for this set is a human donor in good health.

The chain carries TRBV27 and TRBJ1-1; 10 bases fit TRBD1. The CDR3 totals 16 residues. The V and J ends lost 6 bases and 3 bases, in that order; junction bases with no gene match: 10. CDR1 MNHEY and CDR2 SMNVEV come from the germline V gene (reference sequence). In DNA, the CDR3 is TGTGCCAGCAGGCCCCGACTGACAGGGGGCGACACTGAAGCTTTCTTT. Translated, it gives CASRPRLTGGDTEAFF.

The rearrangement links TRBV6-1 to TRBJ2-3; D unresolved. The CDR3 spans 13 residues. The ends were cut back, 10 bases at V and 4 bases at J, with 15 bases in the middle. CDR1 and CDR2 (germline): MNHNS, SASEGT. CDR3: CATTAWLADTQYF. In DNA form, the CDR3 reads TGTGCCACCACAGCCTGGTTGGCAGATACGCAGTATTTT.

This clonotype appeared a few times. The V gene is TRBV7-6, the J gene TRBJ2-5; D call uncertain. The CDR3 runs to 12 residues. Germline assignment: CDR1 SGHVS and CDR2 FNYEAQ. Trimming shortened V by 5 bases and J by 5 bases, and 9 bases separated the two germline ends. The CDR3 here is CASSAVLETQYF. The CDR3 DNA is TGTGCCAGCAGCGCGGTATTGGAGACCCAGTACTTC.

The rearrangement joins TRBV12-3 or TRBV12-4 to TRBJ2-7, with D perhaps TRBD1 (6 bases). V was cut by 3 bases and J by 3 bases, with 9 bases left in between. CDR3 length: 13 residues. This chain's CDR3 is CASSFQGLYEQYF. DNA for the CDR3: TGTGCCAGCAGTTTCCAGGGGCTCTACGAGCAGTACTTC.

The chain has TRBV19 and TRBJ1-5; D gene unclear. The CDR3 has 15 amino acids. CDR1 is LNHDA, CDR2 SQIVND, per germline (reference sequence). V was clipped by 3 bases and J by 7 bases, with 16 bases between them. This CDR3 is CASSMEPGTPQPQHF. The CDR3 DNA reads as TGTGCCAGTAGTATGGAACCTGGTACCCCGCAGCCCCAGCATTTT.

This clonotype was observed at least ten times. The rearrangement joins TRBV29-1 to TRBJ2-7; D uncertain. Germline V CDR1 and CDR2: SQVTM, ANQGSEA. The CDR3 sequence is 12 residues long. V was shortened by 6 bases and J by 5 bases, with 14 bases between the two germline ends. In nucleotides, the CDR3 is TGCAGCGTATCCCTCCGGGCCCACGAGCAGTACTTC. Its translation is CSVSLRAHEQYF.

This clonotype appeared a few times. V usage is TRBV4-2 and J usage is TRBJ1-2, with 8 bases matching TRBD1. The germline CDR1 and CDR2 sequences are LGHNA and YNFKEQ. This CDR3 is 16 amino acids long. The ends lost 0 bases at V and 5 bases at J; junction bases unmatched: 8. The CDR3 protein is CASSQDYGTGNYGYTF. The DNA for the CDR3 is TGTGCCAGCAGCCAAGATTACGGGACAGGAAATTATGGCTACACCTTC.

This clonotype was detected a few times. This rearrangement joins TRBV4-3 to TRBJ1-1, with a weak D call TRBD1 (5 bases). The CDR3 extends over 16 amino acids. V shed 1 base and J shed 0 bases, with 12 bases lying between them. Germline loops: CDR1 LGHNA, CDR2 YSLEER. The CDR3 loop is CASSQGPQGLNTEAFF. Here the CDR3 DNA reads TGCGCCAGCAGCCAAGGCCCCCAGGGACTGAACACTGAAGCTTTCTTT.

The sample holds a few counts of this clonotype. The V call is TRBV20-1, the J call TRBJ2-3; TRBD1 aligns across 7 bases. V trimming: 1 base; J trimming: 4 bases; junction bases outside the gene matches: 5. Germline V gene data show CDR1 as DFQATT and CDR2 as SNEGSKA (reference sequence). This CDR3 has 14 amino acids. The CDR3 spells CSARAARGSDTQYF. The CDR3 bases are TGCAGTGCTAGAGCCGCCAGGGGGTCAGATACGCAGTATTTT.

In this sample, this clonotype turned up a few times. V and J are TRBV7-9 and TRBJ1-5; D is uncertain. The V gene's germline CDR1 is SEHNR and CDR2 FQNEAQ (reference sequence). Trimming took 3 bases from V and 3 from J, leaving 6 bases between them. The CDR3 contains 13 residues. The CDR3 protein is CASSLGTNQPQHF. DNA of the CDR3: TGTGCCAGCAGCTTGGGCACCAATCAGCCCCAGCATTTT.

In this sample, this clonotype turned up many times. The J gene is TRBJ2-3, the V gene TRBV20-1; D could derive from TRBD1 or TRBD2 (6 bases each). The CDR3 is 16 residues long. Trimming removed 4 bases from V and 5 bases from J, with 22 bases in between. CDR1 and CDR2 (germline): DFQATT, SNEGSKA (reference sequence). The CDR3 nucleotides are TGCAGTGCTAATCACCCGGGGGCGGCTCAGTTAGATACGCAGTATTTT. Protein product: CSANHPGAAQLDTQYF.

In its sample, this clonotype was seen a few times. The chain couples TRBV5-1 to TRBJ1-1; 7 positions agree with TRBD1. After removal of 6 bases from V and 2 bases from J, the junction contained 7 bases not matched to a gene. This CDR3 has 14 residues. The germline gives CDR1 SGHRS, CDR2 YFSETQ. The chain's CDR3 is CASTPGQTNTEAFF. The CDR3 bases are TGCGCCAGCACTCCGGGACAGACTAACACTGAAGCTTTCTTT. Combining the CDR3 with reference TRBV5-1 and TRBJ1-1 gives the whole variable domain KAGVTQTPRYLIKTRGQQVTLSCSPISGHRSVSWYQQTPGQGLQFLFEYFSETQRNKGNFPGRFSGRQFSNSRSEMNVSTLELGDSALYLCASTPGQTNTEAFFGQGTRLTVV.

The chain joins TRBV7-3 to TRBJ2-1; D unclear. V lost 1 base to trimming and J lost 8 bases, with 12 bases between them. The CDR3 loop spans 14 amino acids. Germline assignment: CDR1 SGHTA and CDR2 FQGTGA. This CDR3 reads CASSLRLNFDEQFF. CDR3 nucleotide sequence: TGTGCCAGCAGCTTAAGACTGAATTTCGATGAGCAGTTCTTC.

This clonotype was detected only a few times. The rearrangement joins TRBV7-2 to TRBJ1-1; D gene unclear. CDR3 length: 13 residues. The germline CDR1 and CDR2 sequences are SGHTA and FQGNSA. The V end was cut by 4 bases, the J end by 4 bases, with 10 bases between. The CDR3 DNA follows: TGTGCCAGCAGCTCGGACCGTCTCACTGAAGCTTTCTTT. The encoded protein is CASSSDRLTEAFF.

This clonotype was recorded at least ten times. The chain combines TRBV6-5 with TRBJ1-4, with 9 bases matching TRBD1. The CDR3 consists of 15 residues. The V segment lost 0 bases and the J segment 8 bases; nucleotides outside the gene matches: 4. CDR1 and CDR2 from the germline V gene are MNHEY and SVGAGI. The DNA of the CDR3 is TGTGCCAGCAGTTACTCGGGGACAGGGAGGGAAAAACTGTTTTTT. It specifies CASSYSGTGREKLFF.

This clonotype was recorded at least ten times. The rearrangement uses TRBV20-1 and TRBJ2-7, with D possibly TRBD2 on 6 matching bases. Germline V CDR1 and CDR2: DFQATT, SNEGSKA (reference sequence). This CDR3 spans 13 amino acids. The CDR3, as DNA: TGCAGCGCAAACTCGGGACTTTCTTACGAGCAGTACTTC. Translated: CSANSGLSYEQYF.

This chain joins TRBV4-3 and TRBJ2-3; TRBD1 matches 8 bases. V dropped 4 bases and J dropped 12; count of bases not matched to a gene: 6. The CDR3 has 12 residues. The germline gives CDR1 LGHNA, CDR2 YSLEER. The CDR3, as DNA: TGCGCCAGCAGCCTCGGGACAGGCCCTCAGTATTTT. This translates into CASSLGTGPQYF.